The T cell receptor beta chain described here comes from a study of blood T cell repertoires in COVID-19. Across the whole study: The United States, Italy and Spain were the sources of the acute and convalescent COVID-19 samples. The analysed material was cDNA or gDNA that came from T cells, B-cell-depleted T cells, or PBMCs.

This CDR3 comprises 19 residues. J was trimmed by 1 base and V by 4 bases; bases with no gene match: 13. The V gene's germline CDR1 is SGHRS and CDR2 YFSETQ. Study processing details: Quantification of nucleated cells was approximated via reference gene primer amplification. The method was immunoSEQ multiplex PCR; TCRdb's version includes in-frame clones alone and lacks a portion of them. The V and J calls and clone size were taken over from that table, and D and trimming were inferred from the DNA. The top ten clones hold more than 0.25% of a sample with over 600,000 clones, 85% to 90% of them seen once.

Sample: peripheral blood. V and J are TRBV5-1 and TRBJ2-6; TRBD2 matches 8 bases. The source is a woman in her late teens or twenties with acute or convalescent COVID-19. The CDR3 coding sequence is TGCGCCAGCAGCCGTGACCGGGGGGGCCCTATATCTGGGGCCAACGTCCTGACTTTC. Protein: CASSRDRGGPISGANVLTF.